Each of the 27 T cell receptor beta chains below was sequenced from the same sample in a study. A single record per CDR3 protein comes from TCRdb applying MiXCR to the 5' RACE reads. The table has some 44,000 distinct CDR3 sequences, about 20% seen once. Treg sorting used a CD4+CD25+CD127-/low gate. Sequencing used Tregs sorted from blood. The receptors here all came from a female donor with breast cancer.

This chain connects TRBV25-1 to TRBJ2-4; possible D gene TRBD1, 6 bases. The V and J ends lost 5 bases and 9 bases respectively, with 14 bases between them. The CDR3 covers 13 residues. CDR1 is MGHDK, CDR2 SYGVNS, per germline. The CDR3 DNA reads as TGTGCCAGCAGTTCCAGGGGAGTCGGCATTCAGTACTTC. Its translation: CASSSRGVGIQYF.

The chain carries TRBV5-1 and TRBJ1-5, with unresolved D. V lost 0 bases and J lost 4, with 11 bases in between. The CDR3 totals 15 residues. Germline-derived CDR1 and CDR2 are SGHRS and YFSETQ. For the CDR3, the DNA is TGCGCCAGCAGCTTGGCCGGACTGTCGAATCAGCCCCAGCATTTT. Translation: CASSLAGLSNQPQHF.

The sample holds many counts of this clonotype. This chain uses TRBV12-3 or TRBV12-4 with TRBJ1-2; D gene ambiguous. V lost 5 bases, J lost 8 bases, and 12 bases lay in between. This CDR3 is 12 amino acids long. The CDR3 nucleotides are TGTGCCAGCAGTCTTCGACACCGCGGCTACACCTTC. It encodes CASSLRHRGYTF.

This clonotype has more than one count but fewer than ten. This CDR3 reads CASSLAGDYGYTF. For the CDR3, the DNA is TGCGCCAGCAGCTTGGCAGGGGACTATGGCTACACCTTC. The chain employs TRBV5-1 and TRBJ1-2, with D possibly matching TRBD1 (6 bases). Per germline, CDR1 SGHRS and CDR2 YFSETQ. This CDR3 has 13 residues. Trimming shortened V by 0 bases and J by 3 bases, and 6 bases separated the two germline ends.

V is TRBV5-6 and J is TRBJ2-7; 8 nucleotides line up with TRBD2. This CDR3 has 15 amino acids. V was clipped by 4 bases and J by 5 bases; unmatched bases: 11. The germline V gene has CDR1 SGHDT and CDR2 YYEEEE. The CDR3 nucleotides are TGTGCCAGCAGCCCGGTCAGGACTAGCATCCACGAGCAGTACTTC. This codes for CASSPVRTSIHEQYF.

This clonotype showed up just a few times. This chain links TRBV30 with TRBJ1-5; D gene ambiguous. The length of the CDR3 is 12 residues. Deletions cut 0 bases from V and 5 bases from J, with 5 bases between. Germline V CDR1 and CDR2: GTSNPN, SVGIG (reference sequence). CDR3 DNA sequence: TGTGCCTGGAGTGTGAGTGATCAGCCCCAGCATTTT. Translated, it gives CAWSVSDQPQHF.

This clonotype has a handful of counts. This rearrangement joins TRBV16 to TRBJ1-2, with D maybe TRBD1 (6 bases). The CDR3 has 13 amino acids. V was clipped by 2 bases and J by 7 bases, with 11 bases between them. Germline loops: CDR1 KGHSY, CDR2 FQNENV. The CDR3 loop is CASSQRGESGYTF. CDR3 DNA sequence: TGTGCCAGCAGCCAAAGGGGGGAATCTGGCTACACCTTC.

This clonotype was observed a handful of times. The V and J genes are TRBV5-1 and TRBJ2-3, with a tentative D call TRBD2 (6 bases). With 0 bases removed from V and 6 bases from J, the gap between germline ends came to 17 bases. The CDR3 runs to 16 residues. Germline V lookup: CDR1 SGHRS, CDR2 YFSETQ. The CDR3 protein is CASSLDFSGEADTQYF. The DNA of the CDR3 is TGCGCCAGCAGCTTGGATTTCTCGGGAGAGGCGGATACGCAGTATTTT.

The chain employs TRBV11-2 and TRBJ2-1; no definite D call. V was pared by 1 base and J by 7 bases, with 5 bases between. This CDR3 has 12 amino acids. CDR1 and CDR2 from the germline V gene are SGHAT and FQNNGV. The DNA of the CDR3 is TGTGCCAGCAGCTTAGTTGTTAATGAGCAGTTCTTC. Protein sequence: CASSLVVNEQFF.

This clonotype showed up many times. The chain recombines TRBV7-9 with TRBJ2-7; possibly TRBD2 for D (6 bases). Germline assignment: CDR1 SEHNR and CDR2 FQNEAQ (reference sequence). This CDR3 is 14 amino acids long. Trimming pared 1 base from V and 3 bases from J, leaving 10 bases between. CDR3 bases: TGTGCCAGCAGCTTAGGGACTAACAACTACGAGCAGTACTTC. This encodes CASSLGTNNYEQYF.

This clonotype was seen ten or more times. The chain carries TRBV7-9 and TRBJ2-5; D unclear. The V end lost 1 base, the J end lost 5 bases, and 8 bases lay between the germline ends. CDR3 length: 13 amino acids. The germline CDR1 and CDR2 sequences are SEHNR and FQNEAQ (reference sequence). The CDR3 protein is CASSLGMRETQYF. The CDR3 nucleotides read TGTGCCAGCAGCTTAGGGATGAGGGAGACCCAGTACTTC.

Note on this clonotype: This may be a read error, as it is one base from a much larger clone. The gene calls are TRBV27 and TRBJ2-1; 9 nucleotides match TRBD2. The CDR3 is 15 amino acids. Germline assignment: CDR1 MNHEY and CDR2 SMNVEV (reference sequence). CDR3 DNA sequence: TGTGCCAGCGGTTTCCTGGGCGGGAGGGACAATGAGCAGTTCTTC. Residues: CASGFLGGRDNEQFF.

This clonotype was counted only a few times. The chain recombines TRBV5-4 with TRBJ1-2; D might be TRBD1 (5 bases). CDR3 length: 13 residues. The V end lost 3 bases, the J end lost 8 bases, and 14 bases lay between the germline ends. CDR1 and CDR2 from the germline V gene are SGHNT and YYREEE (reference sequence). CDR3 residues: CASSWDAAHGYTF. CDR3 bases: TGTGCCAGCAGCTGGGACGCCGCCCACGGCTACACCTTC.

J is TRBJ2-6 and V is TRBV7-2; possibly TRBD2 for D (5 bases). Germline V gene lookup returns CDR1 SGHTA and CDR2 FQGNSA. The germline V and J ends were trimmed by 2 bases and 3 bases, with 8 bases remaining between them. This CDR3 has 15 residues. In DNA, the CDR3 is TGTGCCAGCAGCTTATTCGGGGATGGGGCCAACGTCCTGACTTTC. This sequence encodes CASSLFGDGANVLTF.

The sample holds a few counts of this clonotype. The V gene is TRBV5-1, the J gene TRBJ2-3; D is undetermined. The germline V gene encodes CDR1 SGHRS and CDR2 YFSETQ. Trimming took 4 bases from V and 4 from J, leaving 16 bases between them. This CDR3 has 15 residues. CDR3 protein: CASSLTPTAADTQYF. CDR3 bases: TGCGCCAGCAGCCTGACCCCCACGGCGGCAGATACGCAGTATTTT.

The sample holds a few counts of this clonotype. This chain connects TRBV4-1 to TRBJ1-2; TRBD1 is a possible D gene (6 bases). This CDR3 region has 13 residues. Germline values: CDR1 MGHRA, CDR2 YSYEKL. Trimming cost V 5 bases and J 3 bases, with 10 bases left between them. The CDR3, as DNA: TGCGCCAGCAGCTGGGGGGGCGACTATGGCTACACCTTC. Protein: CASSWGGDYGYTF.

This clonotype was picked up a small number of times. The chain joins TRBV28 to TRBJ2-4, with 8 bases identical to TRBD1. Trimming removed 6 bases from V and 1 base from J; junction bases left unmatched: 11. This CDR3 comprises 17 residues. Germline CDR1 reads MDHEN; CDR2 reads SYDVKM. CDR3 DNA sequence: TGTGCCAGCAGCCTTGGGACAGGTTCGGTTGCCAAAAACATTCAGTACTTC. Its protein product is CASSLGTGSVAKNIQYF.

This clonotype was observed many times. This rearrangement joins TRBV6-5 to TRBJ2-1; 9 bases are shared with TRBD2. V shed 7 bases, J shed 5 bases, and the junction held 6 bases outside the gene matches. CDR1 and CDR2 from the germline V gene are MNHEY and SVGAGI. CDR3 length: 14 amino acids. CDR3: CASIPTSGNNEQFF. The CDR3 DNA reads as TGTGCCAGCATCCCGACTAGCGGCAACAATGAGCAGTTCTTC.

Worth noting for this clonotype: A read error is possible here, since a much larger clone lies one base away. The CDR3 here is CDTSREGSDTEAFF. CDR3 sequence (DNA): TGTGACACCAGCAGAGAGGGCAGTGACACTGAAGCTTTCTTT. The chain has TRBV15 and TRBJ1-1; D uncertain. From germline, CDR1 is LNHNV and CDR2 YYDKDF (reference sequence). The CDR3 covers 14 residues.

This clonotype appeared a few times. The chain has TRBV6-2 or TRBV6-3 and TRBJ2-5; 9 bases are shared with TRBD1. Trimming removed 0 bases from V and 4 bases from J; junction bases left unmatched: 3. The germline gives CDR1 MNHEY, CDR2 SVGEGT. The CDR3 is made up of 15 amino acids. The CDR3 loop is CASSYSPTGGETQYF. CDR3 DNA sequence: TGTGCCAGCAGTTACTCCCCGACAGGGGGAGAGACCCAGTACTTC.

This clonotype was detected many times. The CDR3 protein is CASSLDGQVGYNSPLHF. CDR3 sequence (DNA): TGTGCCAGCAGTTTAGATGGGCAGGTCGGCTATAATTCACCCCTCCACTTT. The chain uses TRBV28 and TRBJ1-6; D remains ambiguous. The germline CDR1 and CDR2 sequences are MDHEN and SYDVKM. Trimming pared 2 bases from V and 3 bases from J, leaving 14 bases between. CDR3 length: 17 residues.

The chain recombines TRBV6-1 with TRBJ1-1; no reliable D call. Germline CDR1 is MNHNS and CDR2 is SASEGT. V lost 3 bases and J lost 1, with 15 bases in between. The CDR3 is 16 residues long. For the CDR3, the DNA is TGTGCCAGCAGTGACCACCCCGGAGAGGGGAACACTGAAGCTTTCTTT. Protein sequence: CASSDHPGEGNTEAFF.

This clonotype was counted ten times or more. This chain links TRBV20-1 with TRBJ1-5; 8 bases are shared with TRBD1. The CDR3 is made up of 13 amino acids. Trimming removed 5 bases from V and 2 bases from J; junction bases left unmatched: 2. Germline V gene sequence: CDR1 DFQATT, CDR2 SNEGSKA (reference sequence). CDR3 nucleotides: TGCAGTGCTCAGGACAGGGGCAATCAGCCCCAGCATTTT. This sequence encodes CSAQDRGNQPQHF.

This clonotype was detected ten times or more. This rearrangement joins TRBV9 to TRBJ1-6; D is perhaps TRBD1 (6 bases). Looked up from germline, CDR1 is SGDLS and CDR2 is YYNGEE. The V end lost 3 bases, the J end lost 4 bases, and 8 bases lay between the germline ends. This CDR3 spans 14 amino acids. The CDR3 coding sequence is TGTGCCAGCAGCGGGACAGCATATAATTCACCCCTCCACTTT. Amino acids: CASSGTAYNSPLHF.

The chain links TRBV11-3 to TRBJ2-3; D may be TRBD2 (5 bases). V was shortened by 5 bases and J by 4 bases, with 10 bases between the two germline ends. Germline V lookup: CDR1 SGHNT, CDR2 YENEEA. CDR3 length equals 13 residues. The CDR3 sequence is CASSPSGADTQYF. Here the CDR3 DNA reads TGTGCCAGCAGCCCCAGCGGAGCAGATACGCAGTATTTT. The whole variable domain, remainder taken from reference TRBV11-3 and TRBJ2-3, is EAGVVQSPRYKIIEKKQPVAFWCNPISGHNTLYWYLQNLGQGPELLIRYENEEAVDDSQLPKDRFSAERLKGVDSTLKIQPAELGDSAVYLCASSPSGADTQYFGPGTRLTVL.

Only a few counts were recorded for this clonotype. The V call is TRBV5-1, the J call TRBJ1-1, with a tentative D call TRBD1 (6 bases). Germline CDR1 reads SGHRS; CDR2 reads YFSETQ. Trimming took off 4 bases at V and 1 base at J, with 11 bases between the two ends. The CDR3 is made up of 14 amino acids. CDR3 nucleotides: TGCGCCAGCAGCCACAGGGTGGGGAACACTGAAGCTTTCTTT. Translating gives CASSHRVGNTEAFF.

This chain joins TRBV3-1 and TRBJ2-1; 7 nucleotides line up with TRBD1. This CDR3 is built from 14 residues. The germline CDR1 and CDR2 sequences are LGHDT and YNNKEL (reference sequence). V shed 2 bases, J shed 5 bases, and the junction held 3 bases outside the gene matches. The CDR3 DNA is TGTGCCAGCAGCCAATGGGACAGAAACAATGAGCAGTTCTTC. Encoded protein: CASSQWDRNNEQFF.